The 10 T cell receptor beta chains below all came from one sample that was sequenced in a study of T cells after yellow fever vaccination. TCRdb re-analysed the 5' RACE reads in MiXCR, keeping a single row per CDR3 protein. The sample has about 300,000 distinct CDR3 sequences; 6.8% are singletons. The source was PBMCs, collected around 45 days after the first yellow fever vaccination. These TCRs come from a man between 18 and 35 years old who received the YFV17D yellow fever vaccine.

This clonotype was detected many times. The chain has TRBV29-1 and TRBJ2-7; D is perhaps TRBD2 (5 bases). The CDR3 is 11 amino acids. V was shortened by 7 bases and J by 6 bases, with 13 bases between the two germline ends. CDR1 is SQVTM, CDR2 ANQGSEA, per germline. The CDR3 protein is CSALGRGEQYF. Here the CDR3 DNA reads TGCAGCGCCCTCGGACGGGGCGAGCAGTACTTC.

This clonotype was counted at least ten times. In DNA form, the CDR3 reads TGCAGCGCAAGACAGGAGCCTTTAGGGGCTTTCTTT. Encoded protein: CSARQEPLGAFF. This chain joins TRBV20-1 and TRBJ1-1; a possible D gene is TRBD1 (6 bases). Looked up from germline, CDR1 is DFQATT and CDR2 is SNEGSKA (reference sequence). The CDR3 runs to 12 residues.

This clonotype was counted between two and nine times. J is TRBJ2-1 and V is TRBV6-1; 10 positions agree with TRBD2. J lost 3 bases, V lost 6 bases, and 5 bases had no gene match. Per germline, CDR1 MNHNS and CDR2 SASEGT. The CDR3 runs 15 residues. CDR3 DNA: TGTGCCAGCAGAACACTAGCGGGGAACTACAATGAGCAGTTCTTC. This gives the protein CASRTLAGNYNEQFF.

This clonotype showed up many times. This chain links TRBV19 with TRBJ1-1, with 8 bases that match TRBD1. The CDR3 runs to 13 residues. Germline CDR1 is LNHDA and CDR2 is SQIVND (reference sequence). V lost 8 bases and J lost 1; bases outside the gene matches: 3. The DNA of the CDR3 is TGTGCCAGTTGGGACAGGACGAACACTGAAGCTTTCTTT. Amino acid sequence: CASWDRTNTEAFF.

The gene calls are TRBV5-4 and TRBJ2-1, with TRBD1 as a possible D gene (6 bases). Germline V CDR1 and CDR2: SGHNT, YYREEE (reference sequence). The CDR3 is made up of 14 amino acids. V was cut by 4 bases and J by 8 bases, with 16 bases left in between. CDR3 sequence reads: CASSARTGFHEQFF. The CDR3 DNA sequence: TGTGCCAGCAGCGCAAGAACAGGGTTCCATGAGCAGTTCTTC.

This chain connects TRBV6-1 to TRBJ1-5; a weak D match, TRBD1 (6 bases). CDR3 length: 16 residues. Germline lookup yields CDR1 MNHNS and CDR2 SASEGT. The germline V and J ends were trimmed by 3 bases and 0 bases, with 12 bases remaining between them. The CDR3 region is CASSELRGSSNQPQHF. Here the CDR3 DNA reads TGTGCCAGCAGTGAGCTGAGGGGGAGTAGCAATCAGCCCCAGCATTTT.

This clonotype was detected a few times. The rearrangement joins TRBV5-1 to TRBJ2-3; D may be TRBD1 or TRBD2 (5 bases each). V lost 1 base and J 1 base, leaving 16 bases between the germline ends. The CDR3 has 17 residues. Germline lookup yields CDR1 SGHRS and CDR2 YFSETQ. The DNA for the CDR3 is TGCGCCAGCAGCTTGAGGGCCTGGGGGAAGGGCACAGATACGCAGTATTTT. The encoded protein is CASSLRAWGKGTDTQYF.

The genes are TRBV11-3 and TRBJ2-2; 7 bases map to TRBD1. CDR1 and CDR2 from the germline V gene are SGHNT and YENEEA. The V segment lost 1 base and the J segment 4 bases; nucleotides outside the gene matches: 3. This CDR3 comprises 15 residues. This CDR3 reads CASSLAGTVTGELFF. CDR3 nucleotides: TGTGCCAGCAGCTTAGCGGGGACAGTCACCGGGGAGCTGTTTTTT.

The sample holds a few counts of this clonotype. The gene calls are TRBV5-5 and TRBJ2-5; TRBD1 matches 9 bases. V shed 4 bases, J shed 4 bases, and the junction held 2 bases outside the gene matches. CDR3 length: 13 amino acids. Germline CDR1 SGHKS, CDR2 YYEKEE (reference sequence). The CDR3 loop is CASSTGGTETQYF. Here the CDR3 DNA reads TGTGCCAGCAGCACAGGGGGCACAGAGACCCAGTACTTC.

In this sample, this clonotype turned up a few times. The V gene is TRBV6-1, the J gene TRBJ1-5; D gene unclear. The germline V gene has CDR1 MNHNS and CDR2 SASEGT. Trimming removed 3 bases from V and 0 bases from J, with 9 bases in between. The CDR3 totals 15 residues. The CDR3 bases are TGTGCCAGCAGTGAGTGGCAGCATAGCAATCAGCCCCAGCATTTT. It specifies CASSEWQHSNQPQHF.